This section outlines one T cell receptor beta chain sequence together with its context. Its antigen remains unknown. One end of the junction does not line up with germline, which may come from a read error. The germline CDR1 and CDR2 sequences are LGHNA and YNFKEQ. The length of the CDR3 is 14 residues. The data belong to a study of T-cell memory formation after mild COVID-19. The overall study: Largely, TCR clusters stayed within a single donor. Study conclusions and caveats: Clones that contracted from day 15 to 85 had balanced CD4/CD8; later expanders were CD4+ biased. Certain responding clones were present in pre-infection memory, suggesting participation of cross-reactive memory.

The TCR alpha and TCR beta cDNA libraries, bearing sample barcodes and UMIs, were generated by 5'RACE using constant-segment primers. TCRdb re-called the 5' RACE reads through MiXCR, storing one row per CDR3 protein. The data hold 410,000 or so distinct CDR3 sequences, with 20% to 30% observed a single time. This TCR was recovered from an adult woman who had mild COVID-19 (a few samples of this study predate the infection). Cell type and time point are not known. V gene TRBV4-2 combines with J gene TRBJ2-4; D call uncertain. Sequenced input: PBMCs or a T cell subset sorted from them (not recorded which). The CDR3 nucleotides read TGTGTCAGCAGGTCGACGGTAGCCAAAAACATTCAGTACTTC. Amino acid sequence: CVSRSTVAKNIQYF.